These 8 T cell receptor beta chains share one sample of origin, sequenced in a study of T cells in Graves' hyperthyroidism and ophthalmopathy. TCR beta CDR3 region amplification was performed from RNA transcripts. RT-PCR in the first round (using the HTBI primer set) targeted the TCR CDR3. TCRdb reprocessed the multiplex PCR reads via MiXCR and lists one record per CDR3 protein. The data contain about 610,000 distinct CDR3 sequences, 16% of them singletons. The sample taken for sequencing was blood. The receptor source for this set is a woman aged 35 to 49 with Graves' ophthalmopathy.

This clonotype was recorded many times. The CDR3 DNA is TGTGCCAGCACCTACCCGGGCAGGGGGTACGAGCAGTACTTC. This sequence encodes CASTYPGRGYEQYF. The chain is built from TRBV2 and TRBJ2-7; 7 nucleotides match TRBD1. This CDR3 has 14 amino acids. The germline gives CDR1 SNHLY, CDR2 FYNNEI. V dropped 7 bases and J dropped 4; count of bases not matched to a gene: 10.

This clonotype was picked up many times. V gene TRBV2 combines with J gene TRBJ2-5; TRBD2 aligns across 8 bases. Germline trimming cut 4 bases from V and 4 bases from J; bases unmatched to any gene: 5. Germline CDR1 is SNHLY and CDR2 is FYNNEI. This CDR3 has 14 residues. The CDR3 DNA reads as TGTGCCAGCAGTGGGACCGGGGGGGCAGAGACCCAGTACTTC. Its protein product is CASSGTGGAETQYF.

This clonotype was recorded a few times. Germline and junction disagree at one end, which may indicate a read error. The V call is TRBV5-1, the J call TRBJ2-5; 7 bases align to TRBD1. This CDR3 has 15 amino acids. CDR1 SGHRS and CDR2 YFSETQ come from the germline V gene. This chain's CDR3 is CASSLGTEPQETQCF. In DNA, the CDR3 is TGCGCCAGCAGCCTCGGGACAGAACCTCAGGAGACCCAGTGCTTC.

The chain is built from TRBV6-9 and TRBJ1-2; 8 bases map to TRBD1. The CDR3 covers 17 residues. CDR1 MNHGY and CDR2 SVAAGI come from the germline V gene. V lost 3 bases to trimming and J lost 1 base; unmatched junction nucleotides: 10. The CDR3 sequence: CASSYQTGTGVNYGYTF. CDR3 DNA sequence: TGTGCCAGCAGTTACCAGACCGGGACAGGAGTTAACTATGGCTACACCTTC.

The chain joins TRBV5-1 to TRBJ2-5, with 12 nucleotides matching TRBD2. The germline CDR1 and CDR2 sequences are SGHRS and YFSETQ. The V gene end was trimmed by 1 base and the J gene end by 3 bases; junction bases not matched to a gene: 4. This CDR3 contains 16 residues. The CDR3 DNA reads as TGCGCCAGCAGCTTGCTAGCGGGGGGGTCTAAAGAGACCCAGTACTTC. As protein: CASSLLAGGSKETQYF.

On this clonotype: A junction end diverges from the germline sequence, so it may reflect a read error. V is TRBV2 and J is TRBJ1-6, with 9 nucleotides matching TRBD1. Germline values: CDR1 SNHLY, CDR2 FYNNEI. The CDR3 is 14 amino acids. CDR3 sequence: CASREGQGNHNLHF. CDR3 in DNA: TGTGCCAGCAGGGAAGGACAGGGGAATCATAACCTCCACTTT.

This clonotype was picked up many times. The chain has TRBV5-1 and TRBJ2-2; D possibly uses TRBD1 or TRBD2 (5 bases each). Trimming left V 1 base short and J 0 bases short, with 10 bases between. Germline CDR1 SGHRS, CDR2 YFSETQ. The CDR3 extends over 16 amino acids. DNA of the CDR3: TGCGCCAGCAGCTTGAATGGGGACCCGAACACCGGGGAGCTGTTTTTT. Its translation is CASSLNGDPNTGELFF. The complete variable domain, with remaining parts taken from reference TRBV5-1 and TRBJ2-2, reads KAGVTQTPRYLIKTRGQQVTLSCSPISGHRSVSWYQQTPGQGLQFLFEYFSETQRNKGNFPGRFSGRQFSNSRSEMNVSTLELGDSALYLCASSLNGDPNTGELFFGEGSRLTVL.

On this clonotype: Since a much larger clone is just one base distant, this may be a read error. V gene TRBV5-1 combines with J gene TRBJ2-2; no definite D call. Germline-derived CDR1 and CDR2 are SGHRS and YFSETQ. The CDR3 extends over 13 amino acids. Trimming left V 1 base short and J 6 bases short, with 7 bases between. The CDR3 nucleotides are TGCGCCAGCAGCTTGTCAACAGCCGGGGAGCTGTTTTTT. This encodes CASSLSTAGELFF.